The entry that follows covers one TCR beta chain sequence. Assay: immunoSEQ multiplex PCR; the TCRdb copy retains only in-frame clones and omits some. The sample lists under 250,000 clones, around 86% occurring once. The record originates from a study of blood T cell repertoires in COVID-19. Germline CDR1 reads SGHVS; CDR2 reads FQNEAQ. The length of the CDR3 is 14 residues. Deletions cut 5 bases from V and 1 base from J, with 11 bases between. Participants had their cohort set by participant-reported clinical history. The source material was PBMCs or T cells enriched from blood (not recorded which). The sequence came from a man in his forties who had recovered from COVID-19. V usage is TRBV7-8 and J usage is TRBJ1-1, with D possibly matching TRBD1 (5 bases). This CDR3 reads CASSPGGANTEAFF. In nucleotides, the CDR3 is TGTGCCAGCAGCCCCGGCGGGGCGAACACTGAAGCTTTCTTT.